A single sample gave rise to the 24 T cell receptor beta chains below, sequenced in a study of blood T cells in healthy people across ages. Using a J-beta primer mix together with a sample-barcoded 5' primer, a second PCR was run for about 7 to 12 cycles. In TCRdb, the 5' RACE reads were re-called with MiXCR into one record per CDR3 protein. The sample shows 600,000 or so distinct CDR3 sequences, around half of them seen only once. The sample consisted of blood. Source of these receptors: a man at least 80 years old in good health.

The chain employs TRBV7-9 and TRBJ1-1, with unresolved D. Trimming cost V 4 bases and J 1 base, with 10 bases left between them. The CDR3 length is 14 residues. Germline V gives CDR1 SEHNR, CDR2 FQNEAQ (reference sequence). CDR3 loop: CASSYMLANTEAFF. The CDR3 region has the DNA TGTGCCAGCAGCTATATGTTGGCGAACACTGAAGCTTTCTTT.

The gene calls are TRBV29-1 and TRBJ1-1; possibly TRBD1 for D (5 bases). Trimming stripped 5 bases from V and 4 bases from J, with 11 bases between. This CDR3 spans 12 amino acids. Per the germline V gene, CDR1 is SQVTM and CDR2 is ANQGSEA. The CDR3 protein is CSVSTGGTEAFF. CDR3 bases: TGCAGCGTTTCCACAGGAGGCACTGAAGCTTTCTTT. Full variable domain (missing parts from reference TRBV29-1 and TRBJ1-1): SAVISQKPSRDICQRGTSLTIQCQVDSQVTMMFWYRQQPGQSLTLIATANQGSEATYESGFVIDKFPISRPNLTFSTLTVSNMSPEDSSIYLCSVSTGGTEAFFGQGTRLTVV.

The table lists this clonotype with a few counts. The chain recombines TRBV12-5 with TRBJ2-3; TRBD2 matches 8 bases. Trimming removed 7 bases from V and 4 bases from J; junction bases left unmatched: 13. This CDR3 contains 16 residues. Germline V CDR1 and CDR2: LGHNT, FRNRAP. The DNA of the CDR3 is TGTGCTAGTGCTACCCCCGACCGGGGGGGCTCAGATACGCAGTATTTT. Translation gives CASATPDRGGSDTQYF.

The chain employs TRBV20-1 and TRBJ2-1; 9 bases are shared with TRBD2. V lost 3 bases and J lost 3; bases outside the gene matches: 6. In germline, CDR1 is DFQATT, CDR2 SNEGSKA (reference sequence). This CDR3 spans 15 amino acids. The CDR3 DNA is TGCAGTGCTAGGGGCGGGGGGGTGATCTACAATGAGCAGTTCTTC. Translated, it gives CSARGGGVIYNEQFF.

This clonotype has only a few counts. The V gene is TRBV12-3 or TRBV12-4, the J gene TRBJ1-6; 9 nucleotides match TRBD1. The CDR3 loop spans 14 amino acids. J lost 6 bases, V lost 6 bases, and 3 bases had no gene match. CDR3 sequence: CASRPDRGNSPLHF. The CDR3 coding sequence is TGTGCCAGCAGGCCGGACAGGGGTAATTCACCCCTCCACTTT.

This clonotype has more than one count but fewer than ten. The chain carries TRBV20-1 and TRBJ1-2, with 8 bases fitting TRBD1. V was clipped by 6 bases and J by 1 base; unmatched bases: 7. The CDR3 is made up of 14 amino acids. In germline, CDR1 is DFQATT, CDR2 SNEGSKA (reference sequence). The CDR3 protein is CSALPGQGNYGYTF. In DNA form, the CDR3 reads TGCAGTGCCCTTCCCGGACAGGGTAACTATGGCTACACCTTC.

This rearrangement joins TRBV20-1 to TRBJ2-1, with 7 bases identical to TRBD1. The CDR3 has 14 amino acids. V gave up 6 bases and J gave up 0 bases; unmatched junction bases: 5. The germline V gene has CDR1 DFQATT and CDR2 SNEGSKA (reference sequence). In DNA, the CDR3 is TGCAGTGCCTACGACAGGGTCTCCTACAATGAGCAGTTCTTC. Its translation is CSAYDRVSYNEQFF.

V usage is TRBV7-2 and J usage is TRBJ2-3; TRBD2 might be the D (6 bases). Trimming left V 6 bases short and J 3 bases short, with 10 bases between. Germline CDR1 SGHTA, CDR2 FQGNSA. The CDR3 consists of 13 residues. CDR3 coding DNA: TGTGCCAGCAGGTTGACTAGAACAGATACGCAGTATTTT. Protein product: CASRLTRTDTQYF.

This sequence joins TRBV20-1 and TRBJ2-5; TRBD2 is a possible D gene (5 bases). The CDR3 is 16 amino acids. V lost 1 base to trimming and J lost 4 bases, with 19 bases between them. Germline V CDR1 and CDR2: DFQATT, SNEGSKA (reference sequence). The CDR3, as DNA: TGCAGTGCTAGAGCCACTGGTAGGGAGACCATAGAGACCCAGTACTTC. It translates to CSARATGRETIETQYF.

This chain joins TRBV3-1 and TRBJ2-5; perhaps TRBD2 as D (5 bases). Germline V gene sequence: CDR1 LGHDT, CDR2 YNNKEL (reference sequence). The CDR3 is made up of 15 amino acids. Trimming left V 4 bases short and J 2 bases short, with 14 bases between. CDR3 DNA sequence: TGTGCCAGCAGCCGCTGGGAGACCTTACAAGAGACCCAGTACTTC. Amino acid sequence: CASSRWETLQETQYF.

This clonotype was counted many times. The chain recombines TRBV6-5 with TRBJ1-6; TRBD1 agrees at 7 bases. The CDR3 contains 16 residues. The ends lost 0 bases at V and 6 bases at J; junction bases unmatched: 5. CDR1 and CDR2 (germline): MNHEY, SVGAGI. CDR3 sequence reads: CASSYSHGTVNSPLHF. The DNA for the CDR3 is TGTGCCAGCAGTTACTCCCACGGGACAGTTAATTCACCCCTCCACTTT.

V gene TRBV3-1 combines with J gene TRBJ2-6; D remains ambiguous. Germline V gene data show CDR1 as LGHDT and CDR2 as YNNKEL (reference sequence). With 3 bases removed from V and 5 bases from J, the gap between germline ends came to 8 bases. The CDR3 is made up of 14 amino acids. The CDR3 nucleotides read TGTGCCAGCAGCCAGGCAAGTAGGGCCAACGTCCTGACTTTC. It encodes CASSQASRANVLTF.

CDR3 in amino acids: CSVEDTLASGGNIDTQYF. CDR3 nucleotide sequence: TGCAGCGTTGAAGATACATTGGCTAGCGGGGGAAATATTGATACGCAGTATTTT. V gene TRBV29-1 combines with J gene TRBJ2-3, with 10 bases lining up with TRBD2. Germline assignment: CDR1 SQVTM and CDR2 ANQGSEA. The V segment lost 0 bases and the J segment 6 bases; nucleotides outside the gene matches: 15. The CDR3 covers 18 residues.

Of note for this clonotype: This sequence may be a read error, since a much larger clone differs from it by one base. The chain couples TRBV6-5 to TRBJ2-5; tentative D call: TRBD2 (6 bases). Germline lookup yields CDR1 MNHEY and CDR2 SVGAGI. CDR3 length: 12 amino acids. Trimming took off 6 bases at V and 11 bases at J, with 16 bases between the two ends. In DNA form, the CDR3 reads TGTGCCAGCAGGCGACTTAGCGGAGAGCAGTACTTC. Protein: CASRRLSGEQYF.

This chain connects TRBV6-2 or TRBV6-3 to TRBJ1-5, with a possible D match to TRBD1 (6 bases). The V end was cut by 7 bases, the J end by 7 bases, with 17 bases between. The CDR3 runs to 14 residues. Germline V gene lookup returns CDR1 MNHEY and CDR2 SVGEGT. Here the CDR3 reads CASNHRQVGQPQHF. The CDR3 DNA sequence: TGTGCCAGCAACCATCGACAGGTCGGGCAGCCCCAGCATTTT.

This chain connects TRBV6-6 to TRBJ2-5; TRBD2 matches 7 bases. The germline V gene has CDR1 MNHNY and CDR2 SVGAGI (reference sequence). CDR3 size: 15 residues. Germline trimming cut 4 bases from V and 11 bases from J; bases unmatched to any gene: 16. This CDR3 is CASSCRGSVLNEQYF. The CDR3 DNA follows: TGTGCCAGCAGTTGTCGCGGGAGTGTTCTCAATGAGCAGTACTTC.

This clonotype was seen more than once but under ten times. The chain recombines TRBV20-1 with TRBJ1-1; D uncertain. The CDR3 covers 12 residues. Germline V gene lookup returns CDR1 DFQATT and CDR2 SNEGSKA (reference sequence). With 0 bases removed from V and 6 bases from J, the gap between germline ends came to 8 bases. CDR3 loop: CSAREYKPEAFF. The CDR3 nucleotides are TGCAGTGCTAGAGAGTATAAGCCTGAAGCTTTCTTT.

The genes are TRBV2 and TRBJ2-1; D possibly corresponds to TRBD2 (5 bases). This CDR3 has 14 residues. Germline V gene data show CDR1 as SNHLY and CDR2 as FYNNEI. V was pared by 8 bases and J by 10 bases, with 21 bases between. CDR3 amino acids: CASEDSIYSHEQFF. CDR3 sequence (DNA): TGTGCCAGCGAGGACTCAATTTACTCCCACGAGCAGTTCTTC.

This clonotype was counted between two and nine times. The chain carries TRBV7-2 and TRBJ2-5, with D possibly being TRBD2 (5 bases). V was shortened by 7 bases and J by 0 bases, with 21 bases between the two germline ends. Germline V gene sequence: CDR1 SGHTA, CDR2 FQGNSA. The CDR3 is made up of 17 amino acids. The CDR3 reads CASTPWRRVAYQETQYF. The CDR3 bases are TGTGCCAGCACACCCTGGAGGCGGGTCGCGTACCAAGAGACCCAGTACTTC.

To note about this clonotype: At one boundary the junction diverges from the germline segment, which might be a read error. The genes are TRBV15 and TRBJ1-2; D is unresolved. CDR3 size: 14 residues. The V gene's germline CDR1 is LNHNV and CDR2 YYDKDF (reference sequence). Here the CDR3 DNA reads TGTGCCACTAGCAGAGATGGACGGGGCTATGGCTACACCTTC. Its protein product is CATSRDGRGYGYTF.

The chain is built from TRBV5-5 and TRBJ2-6; D remains ambiguous. The CDR3 covers 16 residues. V lost 3 bases to trimming and J lost 2 bases, with 12 bases between them. Germline lookup yields CDR1 SGHKS and CDR2 YYEKEE (reference sequence). This CDR3 reads CASSWAKGTGANVLTF. The CDR3 DNA reads as TGTGCCAGCAGCTGGGCTAAGGGAACTGGGGCCAACGTCCTGACTTTC.

This clonotype was counted many times. V usage is TRBV6-6 and J usage is TRBJ1-1; D is uncertain. Trimming pared 3 bases from V and 0 bases from J, leaving 17 bases between. This CDR3 has 17 residues. CDR1 MNHNY and CDR2 SVGAGI come from the germline V gene (reference sequence). The CDR3 bases are TGTGCCAGCAGTTATGGTGGCAGCACCTACCTGAACACTGAAGCTTTCTTT. It specifies CASSYGGSTYLNTEAFF.

The CDR3 spells CASSSRAGANEQFF. Here the CDR3 DNA reads TGTGCCAGCAGTTCCCGGGCCGGGGCAAATGAGCAGTTCTTC. The rearrangement uses TRBV6-2 or TRBV6-3 and TRBJ2-1; perhaps D is TRBD1 or TRBD2 (5 bases each). V dropped 4 bases and J dropped 7 bases, with 14 bases sitting between them. The germline V gene encodes CDR1 MNHEY and CDR2 SVGEGT. CDR3 length: 14 residues.

In this sample, this clonotype turned up a few times. The gene calls are TRBV10-3 and TRBJ2-1; D not resolved. The CDR3 is 14 residues long. Germline V gives CDR1 ENHRY, CDR2 SYGVKD. The ends were cut back, 3 bases at V and 5 bases at J, with 11 bases in the middle. CDR3 sequence (DNA): TGTGCCATCAGTGATCTTTCCCGTAACAATGAGCAGTTCTTC. Its translation: CAISDLSRNNEQFF.